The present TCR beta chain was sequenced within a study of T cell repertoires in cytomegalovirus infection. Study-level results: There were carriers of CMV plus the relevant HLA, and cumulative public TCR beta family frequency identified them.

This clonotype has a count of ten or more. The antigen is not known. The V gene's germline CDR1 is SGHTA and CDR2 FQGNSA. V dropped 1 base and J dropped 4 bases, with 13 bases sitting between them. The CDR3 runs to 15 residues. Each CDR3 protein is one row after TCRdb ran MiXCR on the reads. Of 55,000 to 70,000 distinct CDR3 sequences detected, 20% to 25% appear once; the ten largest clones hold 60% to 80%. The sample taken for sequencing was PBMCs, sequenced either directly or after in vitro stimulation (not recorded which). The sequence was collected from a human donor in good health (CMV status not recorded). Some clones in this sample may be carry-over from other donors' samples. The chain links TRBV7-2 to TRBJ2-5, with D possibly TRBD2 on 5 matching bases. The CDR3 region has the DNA TGTGCCAGCAGCTTAGGTTCGGCGGGCGCAGAGACCCAGTACTTC. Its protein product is CASSLGSAGAETQYF. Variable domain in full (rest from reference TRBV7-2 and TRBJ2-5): GAGVSQSPSNKVTEKGKDVELRCDPISGHTALYWYRQSLGQGLEFLIYFQGNSAPDKSGLPSDRFSAERTGGSVSTLTIQRTQQEDSAVYLCASSLGSAGAETQYFGPGTRLLVL.